This T cell receptor (beta chain) was sequenced during a study of blood T cell repertoires in COVID-19. Produced via immunoSEQ multiplex PCR; TCRdb's table is partial and in-frame only. This table has 200,000 to 250,000 clones, around 82% appearing once. The CDR3 has 19 residues. The V and J ends lost 0 bases and 0 bases respectively, with 19 bases between them. Germline V CDR1 and CDR2: SGHDN, FVKESK. Material: peripheral blood. This rearrangement joins TRBV14 to TRBJ2-3; D possibly corresponds to TRBD1 (6 bases). The TCR originated in a man aged 50-60 years with active or convalescent COVID-19. In nucleotides, the CDR3 is TGTGCCAGCAGCCAAGAAGAAGGGTGGGGCCAGGGGAGCACAGATACGCAGTATTTT. Translating it yields CASSQEEGWGQGSTDTQYF.